This TCR beta chain was retrieved from a study of blood T cell repertoires in COVID-19. Study background: Material from acute and convalescent COVID-19 was sourced from the United States, Italy and Spain. Sources were T cells, B-cell-depleted T cells, or PBMCs; the material itself was cDNA or gDNA.

Original data processing: It was from reference gene primer amplification that nucleated cell counts were estimated. Produced via immunoSEQ multiplex PCR; TCRdb's table is partial and in-frame only. The DNA gave D and trimming, while V, J and clone size come from that table. This table has around 300,000 clones, approximately 88% appearing once. Germline CDR1 reads LGHNA; CDR2 reads YNFKEQ. The CDR3 runs 15 residues. The junction had 5 bases not matched to a gene; V was cut back by 4 bases and J by 3 bases. Patients from Seattle were sampled longitudinally, starting during active infection. J is TRBJ2-5 and V is TRBV4-2, with TRBD1 matching 10 bases. This clonotype was sampled from a woman aged 25 to 39 with COVID-19, enrolled during active disease. The sample taken for sequencing was peripheral blood. CDR3 sequence (DNA): TGTGCCAGCAGCCGGGCCGGACAGGGGGAAGAGACCCAGTACTTC. Protein product: CASSRAGQGEETQYF.